This T cell receptor beta chain was observed in a study of Graves' ophthalmopathy and Graves' hyperthyroidism. Study-wide findings and caveats: With around 88% sensitivity and roughly 77% specificity, a 13-signature model separated ophthalmopathy from stable hyperthyroidism. This model predicted ophthalmopathy progression (sensitivity around 71%, specificity 72.22%).

This CDR3 is built from 14 residues. Germline CDR1 is SEHNR and CDR2 is FQNEAQ (reference sequence). Trimming stripped 6 bases from V and 6 bases from J, with 14 bases between. Serum thyroxine and TRAb, along with clinical symptoms, thyroid ultrasound and orbital computed tomography, were what diagnosis relied on. Researchers took RNA transcripts and amplified TCR beta CDR3 regions from them. The library came from an HTBI-primed first-round RT-PCR and a second-round multiplex PCR. TCRdb analysed the multiplex PCR reads with MiXCR anew, one entry per CDR3 protein. Counted here are some 15,000 distinct CDR3 sequences, approximately 48% occurring once; the ten biggest clones make up about 47%. As for this clonotype: Its antigen is not known.

Sequenced sample: peripheral blood. The clonotype was recovered from a woman aged 25 to 45 with Graves' ophthalmopathy. The V call is TRBV7-9, the J call TRBJ1-4, with a weak D call TRBD1 (5 bases). The DNA for the CDR3 is TGTGCCAGCAGACGCGGCGCGGGGGATGAAAAACTGTTTTTT. Protein product: CASRRGAGDEKLFF.